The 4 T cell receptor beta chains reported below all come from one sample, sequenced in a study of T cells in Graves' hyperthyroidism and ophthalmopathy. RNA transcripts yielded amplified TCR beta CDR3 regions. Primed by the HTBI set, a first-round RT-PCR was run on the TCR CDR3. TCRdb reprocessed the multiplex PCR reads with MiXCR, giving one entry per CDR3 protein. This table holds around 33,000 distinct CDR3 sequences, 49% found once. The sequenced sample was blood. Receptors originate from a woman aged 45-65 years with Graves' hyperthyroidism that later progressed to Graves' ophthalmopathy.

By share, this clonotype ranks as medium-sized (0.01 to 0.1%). CDR3 nucleotides: TGCAGCGTTATTCAGAGCGGGAGTTCCTACGAGCAGTACTTC. Translating gives CSVIQSGSSYEQYF. The chain uses TRBV29-1 and TRBJ2-7, with TRBD2 identical over 8 bases. Germline loops: CDR1 SQVTM, CDR2 ANQGSEA. This CDR3 has 14 residues. With V trimmed by 5 bases and J by 1 base, 7 bases remained unmatched.

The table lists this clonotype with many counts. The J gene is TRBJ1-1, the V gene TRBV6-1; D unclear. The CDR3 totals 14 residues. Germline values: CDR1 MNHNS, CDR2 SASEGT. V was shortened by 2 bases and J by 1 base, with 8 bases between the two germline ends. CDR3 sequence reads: CASSEISGNTEAFF. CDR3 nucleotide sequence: TGTGCCAGCAGTGAAATTTCAGGGAACACTGAAGCTTTCTTT.

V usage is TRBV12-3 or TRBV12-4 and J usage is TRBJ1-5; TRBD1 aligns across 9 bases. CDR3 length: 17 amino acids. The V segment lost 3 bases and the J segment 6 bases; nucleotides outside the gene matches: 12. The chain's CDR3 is CASSLVQGAKNIQPQHF. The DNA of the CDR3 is TGTGCCAGCAGTTTGGTACAGGGGGCCAAAAACATTCAGCCCCAGCATTTT.

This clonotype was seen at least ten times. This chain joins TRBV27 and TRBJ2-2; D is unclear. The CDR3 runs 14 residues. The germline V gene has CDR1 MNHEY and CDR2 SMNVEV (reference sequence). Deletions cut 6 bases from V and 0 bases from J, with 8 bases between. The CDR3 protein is CASRLLANTGELFF. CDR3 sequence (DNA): TGTGCCAGCAGGTTGTTAGCGAACACCGGGGAGCTGTTTTTT.